The rows below give T cell receptor beta chains drawn from one sample of a study of PD-L1 blockade in urothelial cancer. The table came from immunoSEQ multiplex PCR; TCRdb's copy has only in-frame clones and leaves some out. The sample lists 65,000 to 90,000 clones, roughly 84% seen once, with 9.2% in the top ten. This specimen was PBMCs, taken around atezolizumab (anti-PD-L1) treatment. These receptors were obtained from a woman aged 70-85 years with urothelial cancer. Both conserved end residues are part of each CDR3. Fields, in order: clone size, J gene, V gene, D gene, CDR3 protein, CDR3 DNA. A D gene is named only where the DNA matches it firmly. The size entry is marked missing in some rows and otherwise reads once, few, many or a size class.

>.|TRBJ1-4|TRBV30|.
CAWSHGGSNEKLFF
TGTGCCTGGAGTCATGGGGGCTCCAATGAAAAACTGTTTTTT
>.|TRBJ1-1|TRBV5-1|.
CASSFLEGTEAFF
TGCGCCAGCAGCTTTTTGGAGGGAACTGAAGCTTTCTTT
>.|TRBJ2-4|TRBV5-8|TRBD1
CASRPGQGGIQYF
TGTGCCAGCAGACCCGGACAGGGTGGCATTCAGTACTTC
>.|TRBJ1-6|TRBV30|.
CAWSPGVGTSPLHF
TGTGCCTGGAGTCCGGGGGTTGGTACTTCACCCCTCCACTTT
>once|TRBJ1-6|TRBV7-2|.
CASSLGARRASPLHF
TGTGCCAGCAGCTTGGGGGCGAGGCGTGCCTCACCCCTCCACTTT
>.|TRBJ2-7|TRBV11-2|TRBD2
CASSHQLAGPQDEQYF
TGTGCCAGCAGCCACCAACTAGCGGGACCCCAGGACGAGCAGTACTTC
>.|TRBJ1-4|TRBV6-6|.
CASAGRATNEKLFF
TGTGCCAGCGCCGGCAGGGCAACTAATGAAAAACTGTTTTTT
>.|TRBJ2-3|TRBV5-1|.
CASSSGQPSTDTQYF
TGCGCCAGCAGCTCCGGACAGCCTAGCACAGATACGCAGTATTTT
>few|TRBJ2-3|TRBV7-9|TRBD1
CASSPRQGRTDTQYF
TGTGCCAGCAGCCCGCGACAGGGAAGGACAGATACGCAGTATTTT
>.|TRBJ1-3|TRBV6-5|.
CASSYTGAGNTIYF
TGTGCCAGCAGTTACACGGGGGCTGGAAACACCATATATTTT
>.|TRBJ2-2|TRBV28|.
CASSPSLTGLLFPGELFF
TGTGCCAGCAGTCCCTCCCTGACAGGCCTCCTTTTTCCCGGGGAGCTGTTTTTT
>.|TRBJ1-2|TRBV7-2|TRBD1
CASTPPTGDYGYTF
TGTGCCAGCACCCCCCCCACAGGGGACTATGGCTACACCTTC
>few|TRBJ2-1|TRBV9|TRBD2
CASGAIQAGAGEQFF
TGTGCCAGCGGAGCCATACAGGCGGGAGCGGGCGAGCAGTTCTTC
>.|TRBJ1-2|TRBV18|TRBD1
CASSPPLRGSGYTF
TGTGCCAGCTCACCACCGCTCAGGGGGAGTGGCTACACCTTC
>.|TRBJ2-5|TRBV6-5|TRBD1
CASSYSTGAQETQYF
TGTGCCAGCAGTTACTCCACAGGGGCCCAAGAGACCCAGTACTTC
>.|TRBJ2-1|TRBV6-5|TRBD1
CASSYGAGGEQFF
TGTGCCAGCAGTTACGGAGCAGGGGGCGAGCAGTTCTTC
>.|TRBJ2-7|TRBV27|.
CASSLQGSYEQYF
TGTGCCAGCAGTTTACAGGGCTCCTACGAGCAGTACTTC
>.|TRBJ1-1|TRBV2|.
CASKLPPGKAFF
TGTGCCAGCAAACTGCCTCCAGGGAAAGCTTTCTTT
>.|TRBJ1-2|TRBV2|TRBD1
CASSGRRGPVRGYGYTF
TGTGCCAGCAGTGGAAGGAGGGGGCCGGTTCGGGGCTATGGCTACACCTTC
>.|TRBJ2-5|TRBV29-1|TRBD2
CSHLRGVGETQYF
TGCAGCCATCTACGGGGGGTAGGAGAGACCCAGTACTTC
>.|TRBJ2-7|TRBV5-1|TRBD2
CASSLTSGPYEQYF
TGCGCCAGCAGCTTGACTAGCGGTCCCTACGAGCAGTACTTC
>.|TRBJ1-5|TRBV5-6|.
CASSWGGLSNQPQHF
TGTGCCAGCAGCTGGGGGGGACTGTCCAATCAGCCCCAGCATTTT
>.|TRBJ2-7|TRBV19|.
CASSIGHGVEYEQYF
TGTGCCAGTAGTATTGGACACGGTGTCGAATACGAGCAGTACTTC
>.|TRBJ2-7|TRBV6-5|TRBD1
CASSPFRDRDQQYF
TGTGCCAGCAGTCCTTTCCGGGACAGGGATCAGCAGTACTTC
>.|TRBJ1-2|TRBV5-1|TRBD1
CASSDRTGYDSGYTF
TGCGCCAGCAGCGATAGGACAGGGTACGATTCTGGCTACACCTTC
>few|TRBJ2-7|TRBV7-2|TRBD1
CASSLHGDRGSYEQYF
TGTGCCAGCAGCTTACACGGGGACAGGGGATCCTACGAGCAGTACTTC
>.|TRBJ1-1|TRBV30|.
CAWGTGGTEAFF
TGTGCCTGGGGGACGGGGGGCACTGAAGCTTTCTTT
>.|TRBJ2-7|TRBV10-2|TRBD2
CASEAGGGYEQYF
TGCGCCAGCGAGGCGGGAGGGGGCTACGAGCAGTACTTC
>few|TRBJ1-1|TRBV20-1|TRBD1
CSAVDRAEAFF
TGCAGTGCTGTCGACAGGGCTGAAGCTTTCTTT
>.|TRBJ2-3|TRBV4-2|.
CASSQGGGLRADTQYF
TGTGCCAGCAGCCAAGGGGGGGGCCTGAGGGCAGATACGCAGTATTTT
>.|TRBJ2-7|TRBV19|TRBD1
CASSLDPGQGIPYEQYF
TGTGCCAGTAGTTTGGATCCGGGACAGGGGATCCCCTACGAGCAGTACTTC
>once|TRBJ2-5|TRBV5-6|TRBD2
CASSELAGRGETQYF
TGTGCCAGCAGCGAACTAGCGGGGAGAGGGGAGACCCAGTACTTC
>.|TRBJ2-1|TRBV10-2|.
CASSVSGLNEQFF
TGCGCCAGCAGTGTTTCAGGGCTGAATGAGCAGTTCTTC
>.|TRBJ1-5|TRBV19|.
CASSSAGHPNVPQHF
TGTGCCAGTAGTAGTGCGGGGCATCCCAACGTGCCCCAGCATTTT
>.|TRBJ1-2|TRBV18|TRBD1
CASSPDRDQIYGYTF
TGTGCCAGCTCACCAGACAGGGACCAAATCTATGGCTACACCTTC
>.|TRBJ2-7|TRBV11-2|TRBD2
CASSLDGGWQYF
TGTGCCAGCAGCTTAGACGGGGGGTGGCAGTACTTC
>.|TRBJ1-3|TRBV5-1|.
CASSLQGAGNTIYF
TGCGCCAGCAGCCTACAGGGAGCTGGAAACACCATATATTTT
>few|TRBJ2-7|TRBV27|.
CASSLWRDPYEQYF
TGTGCCAGCAGTTTGTGGCGGGATCCGTACGAGCAGTACTTC
>.|TRBJ2-5|TRBV9|.
CASSVALDTSFQETQYF
TGTGCCAGCAGCGTAGCCCTTGACACTAGTTTCCAAGAGACCCAGTACTTC
>.|TRBJ2-7|TRBV11-3|.
CASSFAETYEQYF
TGTGCCAGCAGCTTCGCGGAGACCTACGAGCAGTACTTC
>.|TRBJ2-7|TRBV6-6|TRBD1
CASRVGPGTGRSEQYF
TGTGCCAGCAGGGTAGGCCCCGGGACAGGGAGGAGCGAGCAGTACTTC
>.|TRBJ2-7|TRBV6-6|.
CASSSYLYEQYF
TGTGCCAGCAGTTCGTATCTCTACGAGCAGTACTTC
>.|TRBJ2-7|TRBV2|.
CASIRDFSGEQYF
TGTGCCAGCATCCGGGACTTCAGCGGCGAGCAGTACTTC
>.|TRBJ2-1|TRBV5-6|TRBD2
CASSLDFASGLYNEQFF
TGTGCCAGCAGCTTGGATTTCGCTAGCGGGTTGTACAATGAGCAGTTCTTC
>.|TRBJ1-5|TRBV30|TRBD1
CAWSDGQGAEPQHF
TGTGCCTGGAGTGACGGACAGGGCGCAGAACCCCAGCATTTT